This entry lists 6 T cell receptor beta chains sequenced from one sample in a study of vaccination and CD4 T cells after COVID-19. Treatment denoted: approximately nine-day PBMC culture with coronavirus spike peptide pools or control peptides (ViraFEST assay). The Oncomine TCR Beta short-read assay was applied to DNA of cultured CD4+ T cells. TCRdb re-derived calls from the PCR reads in MiXCR, one entry per CDR3 protein. The sample carries about 20,000 distinct CDR3 sequences, 60% recorded once. What these receptors recognize is not known. The input for sequencing was CD4+ T cells from blood, cultured in vitro, taken after SARS-CoV-2 vaccination. These receptors all stem from a human donor who had recovered from COVID-19.

V usage is TRBV15 and J usage is TRBJ1-2; TRBD1 might be the D (5 bases). The CDR3 is 12 residues long. V was cut by 4 bases and J by 5 bases, with 8 bases left in between. CDR1 and CDR2 from the germline V gene are LNHNV and YYDKDF (reference sequence). In nucleotides, the CDR3 is TGTGCCACCAGCAAGGACACTTATGGCTACACCTTC. Its translation is CATSKDTYGYTF.

The V gene is TRBV6-1, the J gene TRBJ2-2; the match to TRBD2 covers 11 bases. Germline V gives CDR1 MNHNS, CDR2 SASEGT. V gave up 2 bases and J gave up 6 bases; unmatched junction bases: 5. The CDR3 contains 16 residues. The CDR3 region has the DNA TGTGCCAGCAGTGAACTGGGACTAGCGGTCCCCGGGGAGCTGTTTTTT. As protein: CASSELGLAVPGELFF.

The genes are TRBV18 and TRBJ2-6, with TRBD1 matching over 12 bases. Germline loops: CDR1 KGHSH, CDR2 LQKENI. The CDR3 is made up of 17 amino acids. V lost 5 bases to trimming and J lost 3 bases; unmatched junction nucleotides: 5. CDR3 bases: TGTGCCAGCTCAGGGGGACAGGGGGCTCGTGGGGCCAACGTCCTGACTTTC. Translating it yields CASSGGQGARGANVLTF.

The genes are TRBV10-3 and TRBJ1-1; no definite D call. This CDR3 contains 12 residues. Trimming took off 6 bases at V and 1 base at J, with 6 bases between the two ends. Germline V CDR1 and CDR2: ENHRY, SYGVKD. The CDR3, as DNA: TGTGCCATCAGAGAGAGGAACACTGAAGCTTTCTTT. Its translation: CAIRERNTEAFF.

The CDR3 DNA is TGTGCCAGCAGGACAGGGGGAGAAAATTCACCCCTCCACTTT. It encodes CASRTGGENSPLHF. The genes are TRBV28 and TRBJ1-6, with 9 bases fitting TRBD1. Germline loops: CDR1 MDHEN, CDR2 SYDVKM. The CDR3 extends over 14 amino acids. V dropped 6 bases and J dropped 7; count of bases not matched to a gene: 4.

This CDR3 reads CASSLLGASYGYTF. The CDR3 DNA reads as TGCGCCAGCAGCTTATTGGGGGCGTCCTATGGCTACACCTTC. The chain carries TRBV5-1 and TRBJ1-2; possibly TRBD1 for D (6 bases). Trimming removed 2 bases at V and 4 bases at J, with 12 bases between. The length of the CDR3 is 14 residues. The germline gives CDR1 SGHRS, CDR2 YFSETQ.